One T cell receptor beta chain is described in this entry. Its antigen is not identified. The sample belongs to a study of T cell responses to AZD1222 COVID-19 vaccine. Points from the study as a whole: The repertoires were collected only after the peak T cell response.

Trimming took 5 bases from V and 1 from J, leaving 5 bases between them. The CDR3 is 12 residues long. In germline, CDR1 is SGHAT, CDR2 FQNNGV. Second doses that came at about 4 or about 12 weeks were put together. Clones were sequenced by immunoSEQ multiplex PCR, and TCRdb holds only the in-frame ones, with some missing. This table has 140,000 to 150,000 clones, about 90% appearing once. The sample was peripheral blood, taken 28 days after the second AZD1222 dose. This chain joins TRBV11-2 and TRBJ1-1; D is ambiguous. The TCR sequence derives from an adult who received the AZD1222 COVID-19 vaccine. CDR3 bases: TGTGCCAGCAGCAAACAGAACACTGAAGCTTTCTTT. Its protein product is CASSKQNTEAFF.